This T cell receptor (beta chain) was found in a study of shared clonotypes between healthy human individuals. This CDR3 is built from 14 residues. Germline V gene data show CDR1 as MGHDK and CDR2 as SYGVNS. V was pared by 3 bases and J by 8 bases, with 13 bases between. Using immunoSEQ multiplex PCR, the repertoire was profiled, and TCRdb retains in-frame clones only, with some absent. This repertoire shows about 2 million clones, roughly 94% found once; its top ten account for 0.1% to 0.15%. Source material: naive CD4+ T cells sorted from blood. Subset specified: CD45RA+ positively selected. This sequence joins TRBV25-1 and TRBJ1-4; TRBD1 might be the D (5 bases). This sequence originates from a man between 18 and 29 years old in good health. The CDR3 DNA reads as TGTGCCAGCAGTGATCAAGGGGCTGTCGAAAAACTGTTTTTT. This codes for CASSDQGAVEKLFF.